This is a list of T cell receptor beta chains from one sample in a study of siplizumab effects on memory and regulatory T cells. Their antigens are not known. The method was immunoSEQ multiplex PCR; TCRdb's version includes in-frame clones alone and lacks a portion of them. The table lists just under 20,000 clones, approximately 44% of them singletons. Source material: CFSE-low (dividing) CD4+ T cells sorted from an allogeneic mixed lymphocyte reaction. All receptors derive from a human donor in good health; the cells came from an allogeneic mixed lymphocyte reaction. Some clones in this sample may be carry-over from other donors' samples. Both conserved end residues are part of each CDR3. The D gene is left open where the match is weak. The listing skips clone size in some rows; elsewhere it reads once, few, many or a size class.

>-|TRBJ2-7|-|TRBV6-5
TGTGCCAGCAGTACCCTTGGGGCGAGGTACGAGCAGTACTTC
CASSTLGARYEQYF
>-|TRBJ1-5|medium-sized|TRBV14
TGTGCCAGCAGCCAAGGGGGTCCCCATCAGCCCCAGCATTTT
CASSQGGPHQPQHF
>TRBD2|TRBJ2-3|medium-sized|TRBV5-4
TGTGCCAGCAGCTTGGCTAGCGGGCGCACAGATACGCAGTATTTT
CASSLASGRTDTQYF
>TRBD2|TRBJ2-6|few|TRBV18
TGTGCCAGCTCACCGAATTGGGGGACTACCTCTGGGGCCAACGTCCTGACTTTC
CASSPNWGTTSGANVLTF
>TRBD1|TRBJ1-6|-|TRBV19
TGTGCCAGTAGTTTGACCCAGGGGGCATATTCACCCCTCCACTTT
CASSLTQGAYSPLHF
>-|TRBJ2-3|-|TRBV9
TGTGCCAGCAGCGGACGCGCGCTAGCAGATACGCAGTATTTT
CASSGRALADTQYF
>TRBD2|TRBJ2-5|few|TRBV7-6
TGTGCCAGCAGCCAAGGGACTAGCGGGGGACAAGAGACCCAGTACTTC
CASSQGTSGGQETQYF
>-|TRBJ2-1|few|TRBV6-6
TGTGCCAGCAAGGGGCGTGATGAGCAGTTCTTC
CASKGRDEQFF
>TRBD1|TRBJ1-3|-|TRBV29-1
TGCAGCGTGAGATGGACAGGATACTCTGGAAACACCATATATTTT
CSVRWTGYSGNTIYF
>TRBD1|TRBJ2-2|medium-sized|TRBV6-6
TGTGCCAGCAAGAGGACAGGGGACACCGGGGAGCTGTTTTTT
CASKRTGDTGELFF
>-|TRBJ2-1|medium-sized|TRBV7-9
TGTGCCAGCAGCTTAGAAGAGTTTGAGCAGTTCTTC
CASSLEEFEQFF
>-|TRBJ2-5|-|TRBV6-5
TGTGCCAGCAGTTACGGGGGGGGCGTGGGAGAGACCCAGTACTTC
CASSYGGGVGETQYF
>-|TRBJ2-1|few|TRBV7-2
TGTGCCAGCAGCTTCGTACAGTACAATGAGCAGTTCTTC
CASSFVQYNEQFF
>-|TRBJ1-1|-|TRBV7-2
TGTGCCAGCAGCTTTGCCGAGAACACTGAAGCTTTCTTT
CASSFAENTEAFF
>-|TRBJ1-1|-|TRBV7-9
TGTGCCAGCAGCCCCGTCCGGGCGCGTTTCACTGAAGCTTTCTTT
CASSPVRARFTEAFF
>TRBD1|TRBJ2-7|-|TRBV2
TGTGCCAGCAGTCGACAGGGTGCCCACGAGCAGTACTTC
CASSRQGAHEQYF
>-|TRBJ1-1|many|TRBV6-5
TGTGCCAGCAGTTGGGGAGGGTGGAACACTGAAGCTTTCTTT
CASSWGGWNTEAFF
>-|TRBJ1-2|-|TRBV2
TGTGCCAGCACGCCAGAATACTATGGCTACACCTTC
CASTPEYYGYTF
>TRBD1|TRBJ1-5|-|TRBV7-6
TGTGCCAGCAGCTTAACAGGGGGTCAGCCCCAGCATTTT
CASSLTGGQPQHF
>-|TRBJ2-7|-|TRBV6-6
TGTGCCAGCAGCCCGCGGGCGGACTCCTACGAGCAGTACTTC
CASSPRADSYEQYF
>TRBD2|TRBJ2-1|medium-sized|TRBV9
TGTGCCAGCAGCGTAGCGGCGGGGGTAAACAATGAGCAGTTCTTC
CASSVAAGVNNEQFF
>-|TRBJ1-1|-|TRBV11-3
TGTGCCAGCAGCTTGCCACAGAACACTGAAGCTTTCTTT
CASSLPQNTEAFF
>-|TRBJ2-7|-|TRBV18
TGTGCCAGCTCACCACAAGGTAGCGAGCACGAGCAGTACTTC
CASSPQGSEHEQYF
>-|TRBJ2-3|-|TRBV1
TGCACCAGCAGCCAAGATCTCGAGCGGGAGGGCCAATATACGCAGTATTTT
CTSSQDLEREGQYTQYF
>-|TRBJ1-2|-|TRBV6-5
TGTGCCAGCAGTTACTCGTATGGGACACTCTATGGCTACACCTTC
CASSYSYGTLYGYTF
>-|TRBJ1-4|-|TRBV6-5
TGTGCCAGCAGTTACTCCCGAGAAAGTGAAAAACTGTTTTTT
CASSYSRESEKLFF
>TRBD1|TRBJ2-1|-|TRBV9
TGTGCCAGCAGCGTAGGACAGGGTGGCTACAATGAGCAGTTCTTC
CASSVGQGGYNEQFF
>-|TRBJ1-2|-|TRBV6-1
TGTGCCAGCAGACGCCCGAGTGGGCTAGGCTACACCTTC
CASRRPSGLGYTF
>TRBD1|TRBJ1-1|-|TRBV9
TGTGCCAGCAGCGTAGGAGGGACAGGGCTCACTGAAGCTTTCTTT
CASSVGGTGLTEAFF
>TRBD2|TRBJ2-3|-|TRBV6-6
TGTGCCAGCAGTTACTGGCGGGGGACCACAGATACGCAGTATTTT
CASSYWRGTTDTQYF
>-|TRBJ1-5|-|TRBV29-1
TGCAGCGTTTCGGAGGGGAGCCAGCCCCAGCATTTT
CSVSEGSQPQHF
>-|TRBJ2-7|-|TRBV5-4
TGTGCCAGCAGCTTGGACCTCGGCAGCCCCTACGAGCAGTACTTC
CASSLDLGSPYEQYF